Each of the 3 T cell receptor beta chains below was sequenced from the same sample in a study of cytomegalovirus exposure and HLA in healthy donors. The PCR used 60 Vbeta and 13 Jbeta primers. Some clones are missing from TCRdb's copy, which holds only in-frame ones; the method was immunoSEQ multiplex PCR. This table has about 110,000 clones, about three quarters appearing once. The sample was PBMCs. Receptors were obtained from a woman aged 55-75 years in good health and CMV-seropositive.

The chain couples TRBV9 to TRBJ2-3; D possibly corresponds to TRBD2 (5 bases). The germline gives CDR1 SGDLS, CDR2 YYNGEE. Between the trimmed V and J ends, which lost 4 bases and 1 base, there was a span of 13 bases. The CDR3 has 15 residues. Here the CDR3 DNA reads TGTGCCAGCAGCCTACTAGATGCCGGCACAGATACGCAGTATTTT. Its translation is CASSLLDAGTDTQYF.

The CDR3 DNA sequence: TGCGCCAGCAGCCCACGACTAATTAACTACGAGCAGTACTTC. It codes for CASSPRLINYEQYF. The rearrangement joins TRBV4-1 to TRBJ2-7; D might be TRBD2 (5 bases). Germline values: CDR1 MGHRA, CDR2 YSYEKL. V was clipped by 4 bases and J by 3 bases, with 13 bases between them. This CDR3 contains 14 residues.

This chain joins TRBV7-2 and TRBJ2-2, with a weak D call TRBD2 (6 bases). V lost 4 bases and J 3 bases, leaving 15 bases between the germline ends. Germline CDR1 is SGHTA and CDR2 is FQGNSA. CDR3 size: 16 residues. Here the CDR3 DNA reads TGTGCCAGCAGCTGGGGGGTCAGTACTTACACCGGGGAGCTGTTTTTT. Its translation is CASSWGVSTYTGELFF. Together with reference TRBV7-2 and TRBJ2-2, the CDR3 gives the full variable domain: GAGVSQSPSNKVTEKGKDVELRCDPISGHTALYWYRQSLGQGLEFLIYFQGNSAPDKSGLPSDRFSAERTGGSVSTLTIQRTQQEDSAVYLCASSWGVSTYTGELFFGEGSRLTVL.